The clone carrying this TCR beta chain was counted a few times. Its antigen is unknown. This specimen comes from a study of cytomegalovirus exposure and HLA in healthy donors. The length of the CDR3 is 13 residues. The germline V gene encodes CDR1 MRHNA and CDR2 SNTAGT. V was cut by 6 bases and J by 1 base, with 9 bases left in between. Regarding the study as a whole: The study listed roughly 150 cytomegalovirus-associated TCR beta chains. The study had only CMV serostatus as immune exposure information. In an earlier analysis, productive rearrangement rates for most beta V segments clustered near 87% or 30%. An Asian-associated ancestry cluster reportedly showed fewer N-insertions than the roughly 670-donor mean in a later analysis.

Amplification used 60 Vbeta primers and 13 Jbeta primers. Profiling relied on immunoSEQ multiplex PCR, and the TCRdb table lists in-frame clones only, not all of them. The sample yields approximately 140,000 clones, around 80% seen once. The sequence derives from a man between 18 and 29 years old in good health and CMV-seropositive. Material: PBMCs. The chain is built from TRBV6-4 and TRBJ1-1; possible D gene TRBD1, 6 bases. The DNA of the CDR3 is TGTGCCAGCAGCTGGGGACAGAACACTGAAGCTTTCTTT. Residues: CASSWGQNTEAFF.